This is a list of T cell receptor beta chains from one sample in a study of blood T cell repertoires in COVID-19. Only in-frame clones appear in the TCRdb table, and some are missing; sequencing was by immunoSEQ multiplex PCR. Here the sample spans around 300,000 clones, around 90% being singletons. Sequencing input: peripheral blood. The receptors originated from a young woman with COVID-19, enrolled during active disease. Both conserved end residues are part of each CDR3. A D gene is named only where the DNA matches it firmly. Some rows have no size entry. The others give once, few or many, or a class for an expanded clone.

clone_size	v_call	j_call	d_call	cdr3_nt	cdr3_aa
NA	TRBV5-4	TRBJ1-1	NA	TGTGCCAGCAGCTTGGCCCGGCGGATGGGTAACACTGAAGCTTTCTTT	CASSLARRMGNTEAFF
NA	TRBV28	TRBJ2-3	NA	TGTGCCAGCAGTAACGAGGCAGATACGCAGTATTTT	CASSNEADTQYF
NA	TRBV18	TRBJ2-1	NA	TGTGCCAGCTCACCACTAAATGAGCAGTTCTTC	CASSPLNEQFF
once	TRBV9	TRBJ1-1	NA	TGTGCCAGCAGCGTAGGCGTCTCCAGAGAGGCTGAAGCTTTCTTT	CASSVGVSREAEAFF
NA	TRBV3-1/TRBV3-2	TRBJ1-5	NA	TGTGCCTCCGGAGGGGGGGCCCATCAGCCCCAGCATTTT	CASGGGAHQPQHF
NA	TRBV4-2	TRBJ2-1	NA	TGTGCCAGCAGCCAAGAGTCGGTTAGCGGAAGCAATGAGCAGTTCTTC	CASSQESVSGSNEQFF
NA	TRBV5-4	TRBJ2-1	NA	TGTGCCAGCAACTCCTACGATATGGATGAGCAGTTCTTC	CASNSYDMDEQFF
NA	TRBV28	TRBJ2-5	TRBD2	TGTGCCAGCAGCCTACCGGGACTATCAGAGACCCAGTACTTC	CASSLPGLSETQYF
NA	TRBV5-1	TRBJ1-3	NA	TGCGCCAGCAGCTTGGCCGGGGACACCATATATTTT	CASSLAGDTIYF
once	TRBV7-9	TRBJ2-7	TRBD1	TGTGCCAGCAGCTACTCCGGGACAGGGCCGAACTACGAGCAGTACTTC	CASSYSGTGPNYEQYF
NA	TRBV28	TRBJ1-3	NA	TGTGCCAGCTCCCAATTTGGGCTAAAAACTGGAAACACCATATATTTT	CASSQFGLKTGNTIYF
NA	TRBV7-9	TRBJ2-3	TRBD2	TGTGCCAGCAGCTCACGGGGGAGCGGGGTTAGCACAGATACGCAGTATTTT	CASSSRGSGVSTDTQYF